Sequencing of this T cell receptor beta chain was carried out in a study of T cells after posttransplantation cyclophosphamide. Findings of the study overall: Blood and skin or GI T cell repertoires showed limited TRB overlap. Recipient CMV seropositivity and CMV reactivation strongly tracked TRB clonality.

This clone was observed many times. The antigen is unknown. Per the germline V gene, CDR1 is ENHRY and CDR2 is SYGVKD. The germline V and J ends were trimmed by 3 bases and 0 bases, with 12 bases remaining between them. The CDR3 totals 16 residues. Data came from immunoSEQ multiplex PCR; TCRdb stores just in-frame clones and leaves some out. This sample carries almost 35,000 clones, none of them present only once. The specimen sequenced was PBMCs. The sequence was obtained from a woman between 50 and 59 years old in good health and a related stem cell transplant donor. The V and J genes are TRBV10-3 and TRBJ1-5; D may be TRBD1 (6 bases). The CDR3 region is CAISDPGTPSNQPQHF. The CDR3 DNA is TGTGCCATCAGTGACCCCGGGACACCTAGCAATCAGCCCCAGCATTTT.